Given below is one T cell receptor (beta chain) in context. The record originates from a study of blood T cell repertoires in COVID-19. Self-reported history from a screening survey and questionnaire set each donor's cohort. What the recovered Cohort 3 donors had was two negative PCRs, clearance, or symptom resolution. The V end was cut by 0 bases, the J end by 7 bases, with 16 bases between. Looked up from germline, CDR1 is LGHDT and CDR2 is YNNKEL (reference sequence). The CDR3 totals 16 residues. Original processing methods: Cell counts per sample came from amplifying reference gene primers. Using immunoSEQ multiplex PCR, the repertoire was profiled, and TCRdb retains in-frame clones only, with some absent. V and J calls and clone size follow that table, whereas D and trimming were derived from the DNA. The sample consists of 380,000 or so clones, around 87% of them appearing once.

The sample comprised PBMCs or T cells enriched from blood (not recorded which). This rearrangement joins TRBV3-1 (or the pseudogene TRBV3-2) to TRBJ1-5; maybe TRBD1 (6 bases). The sequence came from a man in his thirties or forties who had recovered from COVID-19. CDR3 sequence (DNA): TGTGCCAGCAGCCAAGAATTCCCAGGGGCAGGACAGCCCCAGCATTTT. Its translation: CASSQEFPGAGQPQHF.